This entry lists 11 T cell receptor beta chains sequenced from one sample in a study of cytotoxic CD8 clonotypes in ibrutinib-treated CLL. TCRdb's copy holds only in-frame clones and misses some; the assay was immunoSEQ multiplex PCR. The data contain approximately 210,000 clones, 72% of them seen just once; the ten biggest clones take up around an eighth. Sequencing was performed on PBMCs, taken after 24 months of ibrutinib treatment. Receptors were obtained from a human donor with chronic lymphocytic leukemia.

CDR3 bases: TGTGCCAGTAGTATCGGAGGAGTCGGAGGGGATGAGCAGTTCTTC. Translated, it gives CASSIGGVGGDEQFF. This chain connects TRBV19 to TRBJ2-1, with a weak D call TRBD2 (6 bases). The CDR3 spans 15 residues. Germline-derived CDR1 and CDR2 are LNHDA and SQIVND (reference sequence). Trimming shortened V by 3 bases and J by 8 bases, and 17 bases separated the two germline ends.

This sequence joins TRBV4-3 and TRBJ2-3, with 9 positions matching TRBD1. Germline V lookup: CDR1 LGHNA, CDR2 YSLEER. V dropped 4 bases and J dropped 5; count of bases not matched to a gene: 4. The CDR3 is 14 residues long. The CDR3 DNA sequence: TGCGCCAGCAGCCTGGGACAGGGAAGAGATACGCAGTATTTT. This gives the protein CASSLGQGRDTQYF.

The sample holds one count of this clone. This sequence joins TRBV5-4 and TRBJ2-5; 7 nucleotides agree with TRBD2. With V trimmed by 2 bases and J by 2 bases, 9 bases remained unmatched. Germline V lookup: CDR1 SGHNT, CDR2 YYREEE (reference sequence). The CDR3 totals 16 residues. The chain's CDR3 is CASSFGLAVGQETQYF. CDR3 sequence (DNA): TGTGCCAGCAGCTTTGGGCTAGCGGTCGGTCAAGAGACCCAGTACTTC.

The chain joins TRBV5-1 to TRBJ2-1; D gene unclear. V lost 0 bases and J 3 bases, leaving 16 bases between the germline ends. CDR1 and CDR2 (germline): SGHRS, YFSETQ. CDR3 length: 17 residues. For the CDR3, the DNA is TGCGCCAGCAGCTTGGACACTAATGCGTACTACTACAATGAGCAGTTCTTC. Translating gives CASSLDTNAYYYNEQFF. Using reference TRBV5-1 and TRBJ2-1 for the parts outside the CDR3, the full variable domain is KAGVTQTPRYLIKTRGQQVTLSCSPISGHRSVSWYQQTPGQGLQFLFEYFSETQRNKGNFPGRFSGRQFSNSRSEMNVSTLELGDSALYLCASSLDTNAYYYNEQFFGPGTRLTVL.

This clone was observed a handful of times. The rearrangement links TRBV7-6 to TRBJ2-7; no reliable D call. Germline V lookup: CDR1 SGHVS, CDR2 FNYEAQ. Trimming took off 1 base at V and 6 bases at J, with 10 bases between the two ends. This CDR3 is built from 13 residues. CDR3 loop: CASSLVGPSEQYF. CDR3 bases: TGTGCCAGCAGCTTAGTCGGGCCGAGCGAGCAGTACTTC.

V usage is TRBV7-2 and J usage is TRBJ1-5; 9 bases map to TRBD1. The CDR3 covers 16 residues. Looked up from germline, CDR1 is SGHTA and CDR2 is FQGNSA. With 1 base clipped from V and 6 bases from J, the junction kept 7 bases outside the gene matches. In DNA form, the CDR3 reads TGTGCCAGCAGCTTAGATTTCGGGACAGGGAGTCAGCCCCAGCATTTT. Its protein is CASSLDFGTGSQPQHF.

The chain is built from TRBV28 and TRBJ1-2; tentative D call: TRBD1 (6 bases). The CDR3 runs to 14 residues. Per germline, CDR1 MDHEN and CDR2 SYDVKM. The V gene lost 3 bases and the J gene lost 7 bases, with 15 bases spanning the gap. For the CDR3, the DNA is TGTGCCAGCAGTTTGGCCAGTAACAGGGTTGGCTACACCTTC. Encoded protein: CASSLASNRVGYTF.

The rearrangement joins TRBV2 to TRBJ1-2; no clear D. This CDR3 contains 13 residues. Trimming took 2 bases from V and 4 from J, leaving 8 bases between them. The V gene's germline CDR1 is SNHLY and CDR2 FYNNEI. CDR3 loop: CASSEMGSYGYTF. In DNA, the CDR3 is TGTGCCAGCAGTGAAATGGGCAGCTATGGCTACACCTTC.

The chain is built from TRBV4-2 and TRBJ2-1, with 9 bases lining up with TRBD2. This CDR3 spans 20 amino acids. CDR1 LGHNA and CDR2 YNFKEQ come from the germline V gene. The ends lost 4 bases at V and 8 bases at J; junction bases unmatched: 24. Here the CDR3 reads CASSLSYSNGPSGMVYEQFF. The DNA for the CDR3 is TGTGCCAGCAGCCTCTCCTATTCGAACGGCCCTAGCGGGATGGTCTATGAGCAGTTCTTC.

The rearrangement links TRBV7-6 to TRBJ2-1, with D unclear. The CDR3 contains 17 residues. In germline, CDR1 is SGHVS, CDR2 FNYEAQ. With 3 bases removed from V and 4 bases from J, the gap between germline ends came to 19 bases. The DNA of the CDR3 is TGTGCCAGCAGCTTGACCGGTGTGGGGATCAGTTACAATGAGCAGTTCTTC. Translation: CASSLTGVGISYNEQFF. Complete variable domain (other parts from reference TRBV7-6 and TRBJ2-1): GAGVSQSPRYKVTKRGQDVALRCDPISGHVSLYWYRQALGQGPEFLTYFNYEAQQDKSGLPNDRFSAERPEGSISTLTIQRTEQRDSAMYRCASSLTGVGISYNEQFFGPGTRLTVL.

This clone has just a few counts. The chain joins TRBV5-1 to TRBJ2-7, with 9 bases aligning to TRBD1. This CDR3 region has 14 residues. Germline V lookup: CDR1 SGHRS, CDR2 YFSETQ. Germline trimming cut 3 bases from V and 3 bases from J; bases unmatched to any gene: 4. CDR3 coding DNA: TGCGCCAGCAGCTGGCGACAGGGGGACTACGAGCAGTACTTC. As protein: CASSWRQGDYEQYF. Filled out from reference TRBV5-1 and TRBJ2-7, the complete variable domain reads KAGVTQTPRYLIKTRGQQVTLSCSPISGHRSVSWYQQTPGQGLQFLFEYFSETQRNKGNFPGRFSGRQFSNSRSEMNVSTLELGDSALYLCASSWRQGDYEQYFGPGTRLTVT.